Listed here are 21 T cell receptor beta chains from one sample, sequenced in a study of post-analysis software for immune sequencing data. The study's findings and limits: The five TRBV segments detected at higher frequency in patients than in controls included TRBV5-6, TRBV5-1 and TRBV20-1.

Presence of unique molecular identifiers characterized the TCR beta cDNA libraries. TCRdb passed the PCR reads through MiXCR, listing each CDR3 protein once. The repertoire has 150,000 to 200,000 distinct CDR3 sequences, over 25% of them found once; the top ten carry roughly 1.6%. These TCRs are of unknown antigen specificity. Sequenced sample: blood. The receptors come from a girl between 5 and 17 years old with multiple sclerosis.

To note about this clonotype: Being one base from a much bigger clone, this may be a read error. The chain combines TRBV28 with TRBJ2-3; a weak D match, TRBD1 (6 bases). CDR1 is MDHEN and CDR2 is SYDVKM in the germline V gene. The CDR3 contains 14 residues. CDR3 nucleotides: TGTGCCTGCAGTCCAGGGGACATAGGAGATACGCAGTATTTT. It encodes CACSPGDIGDTQYF.

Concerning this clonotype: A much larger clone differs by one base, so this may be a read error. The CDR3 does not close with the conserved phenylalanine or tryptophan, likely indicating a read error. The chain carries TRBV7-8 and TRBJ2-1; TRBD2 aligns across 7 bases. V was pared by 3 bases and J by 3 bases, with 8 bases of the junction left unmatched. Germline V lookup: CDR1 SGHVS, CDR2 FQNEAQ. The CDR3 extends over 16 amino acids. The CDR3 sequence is CASSFTSALDYNEQFV. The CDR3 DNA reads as TGTGCCAGCAGCTTCACTAGCGCCTTGGACTACAATGAGCAGTTCGTC.

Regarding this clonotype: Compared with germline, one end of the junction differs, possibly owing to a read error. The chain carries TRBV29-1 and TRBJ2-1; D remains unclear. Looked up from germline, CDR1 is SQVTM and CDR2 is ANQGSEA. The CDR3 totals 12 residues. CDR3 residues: CSVVPRNNEQFF. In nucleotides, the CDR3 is TGCAGCGTGGTCCCTAGGAACAATGAGCAGTTCTTT.

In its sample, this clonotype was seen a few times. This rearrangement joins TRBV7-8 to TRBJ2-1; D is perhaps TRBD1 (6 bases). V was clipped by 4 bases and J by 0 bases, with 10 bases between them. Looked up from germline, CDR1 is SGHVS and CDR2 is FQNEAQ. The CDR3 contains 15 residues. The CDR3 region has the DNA TGTGCCAGCAGCTCTGGACAGAGCTCCTACAATGAGCAGTTCTTC. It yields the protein CASSSGQSSYNEQFF.

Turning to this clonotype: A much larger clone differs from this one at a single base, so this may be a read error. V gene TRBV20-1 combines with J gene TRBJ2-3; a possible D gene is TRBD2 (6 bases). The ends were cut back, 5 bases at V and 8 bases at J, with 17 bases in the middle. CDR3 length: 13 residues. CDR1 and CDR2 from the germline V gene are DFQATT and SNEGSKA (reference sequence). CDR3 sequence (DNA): TGCAGTGCTCGGGAGACAACCGGTGGTACGCAGTATTTT. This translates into CSARETTGGTQYF.

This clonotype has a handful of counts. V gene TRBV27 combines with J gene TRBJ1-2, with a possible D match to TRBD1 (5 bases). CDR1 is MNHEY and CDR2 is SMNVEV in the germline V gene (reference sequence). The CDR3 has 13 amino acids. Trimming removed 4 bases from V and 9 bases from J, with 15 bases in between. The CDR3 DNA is TGTGCCAGCAGTTCCCCGGGTGGGGCCAGCTACACCTTC. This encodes CASSSPGGASYTF.

CDR3 residues: CASSQPGTSGYNEQFF. DNA for the CDR3: TGCGCCAGCAGCCAACCAGGGACTAGCGGGTACAATGAGCAGTTCTTC. The rearrangement joins TRBV4-1 to TRBJ2-1, with 12 bases that match TRBD2. J lost 4 bases, V lost 2 bases, and 3 bases had no gene match. The CDR3 sequence is 16 residues long. Germline values: CDR1 MGHRA, CDR2 YSYEKL.

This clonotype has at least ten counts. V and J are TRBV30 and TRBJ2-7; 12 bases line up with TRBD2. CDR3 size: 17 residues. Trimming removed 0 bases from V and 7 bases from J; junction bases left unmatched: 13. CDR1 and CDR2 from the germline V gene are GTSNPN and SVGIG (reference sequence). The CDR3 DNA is TGTGCCTGGAGTGTACTGTCTAGCGGGAGGGACTTAGGGGAGCAGTACTTC. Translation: CAWSVLSSGRDLGEQYF.

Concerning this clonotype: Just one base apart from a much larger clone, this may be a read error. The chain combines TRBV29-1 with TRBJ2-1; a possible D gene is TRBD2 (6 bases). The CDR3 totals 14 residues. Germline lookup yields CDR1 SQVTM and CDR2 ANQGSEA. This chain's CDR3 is CGVDRGSYYNEQFF. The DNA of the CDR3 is TGCGGCGTTGATCGGGGGAGTTACTACAATGAGCAGTTCTTC.

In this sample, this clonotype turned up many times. The DNA for the CDR3 is TGCAGTGCTAGAGAGGAGACTAGTTTCTACAATGAGCAGTTCTTC. It is translated as CSAREETSFYNEQFF. The rearrangement links TRBV20-1 to TRBJ2-1; D might be TRBD2 (6 bases). With 0 bases removed from V and 3 bases from J, the gap between germline ends came to 12 bases. Germline CDR1 is DFQATT and CDR2 is SNEGSKA (reference sequence). The length of the CDR3 is 15 residues.

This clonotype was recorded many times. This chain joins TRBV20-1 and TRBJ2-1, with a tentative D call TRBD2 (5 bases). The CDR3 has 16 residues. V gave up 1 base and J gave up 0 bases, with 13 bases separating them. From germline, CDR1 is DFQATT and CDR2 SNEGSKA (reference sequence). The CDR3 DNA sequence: TGCAGTGCTAGAGGGGCTAGCCGGAGCTCCTACAATGAGCAGTTCTTC. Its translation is CSARGASRSSYNEQFF.

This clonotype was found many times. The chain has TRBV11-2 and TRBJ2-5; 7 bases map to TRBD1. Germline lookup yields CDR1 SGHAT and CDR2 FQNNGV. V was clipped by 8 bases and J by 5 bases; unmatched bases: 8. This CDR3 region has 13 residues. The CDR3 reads CASRRDRGETQYF. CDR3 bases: TGTGCCAGCCGCCGGGACAGAGGGGAGACCCAGTACTTC.

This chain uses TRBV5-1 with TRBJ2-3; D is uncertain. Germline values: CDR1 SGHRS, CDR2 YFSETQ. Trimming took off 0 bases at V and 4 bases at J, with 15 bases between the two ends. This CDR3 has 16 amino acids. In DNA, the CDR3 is TGCGCCAGCAGCTTGGATGGACGGCTAAGGGCAGATACGCAGTATTTT. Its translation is CASSLDGRLRADTQYF.

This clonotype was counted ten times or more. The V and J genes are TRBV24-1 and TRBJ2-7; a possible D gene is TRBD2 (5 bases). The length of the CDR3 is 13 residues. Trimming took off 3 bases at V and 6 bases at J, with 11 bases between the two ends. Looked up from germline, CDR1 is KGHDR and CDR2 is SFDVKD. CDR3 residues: CATSDAREPEQYF. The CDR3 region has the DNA TGTGCCACCAGTGATGCGAGGGAACCCGAGCAGTACTTC.

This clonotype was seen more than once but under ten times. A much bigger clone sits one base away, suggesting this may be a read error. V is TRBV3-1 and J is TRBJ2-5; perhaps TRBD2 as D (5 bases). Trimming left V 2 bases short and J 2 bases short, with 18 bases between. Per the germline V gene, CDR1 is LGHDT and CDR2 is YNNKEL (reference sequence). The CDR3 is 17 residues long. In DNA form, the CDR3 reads TGTGCCAGCAGCCAACTAATGGGGAGAGATACTCAAGAGACCCAGTACTTC. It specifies CASSQLMGRDTQETQYF.

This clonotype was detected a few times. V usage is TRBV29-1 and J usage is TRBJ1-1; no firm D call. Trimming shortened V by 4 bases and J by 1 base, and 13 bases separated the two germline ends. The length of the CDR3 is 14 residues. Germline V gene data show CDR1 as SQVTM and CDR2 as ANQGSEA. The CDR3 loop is CSVGGWAGNTEAFF. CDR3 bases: TGCAGCGTTGGAGGTTGGGCGGGGAACACTGAAGCTTTCTTT.

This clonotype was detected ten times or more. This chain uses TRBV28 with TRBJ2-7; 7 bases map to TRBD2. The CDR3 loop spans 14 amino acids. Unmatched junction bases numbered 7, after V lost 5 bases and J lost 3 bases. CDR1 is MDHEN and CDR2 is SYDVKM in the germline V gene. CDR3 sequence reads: CASSLTSSLYEQYF. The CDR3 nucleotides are TGTGCCAGCAGTCTGACTAGCAGTCTCTACGAGCAGTACTTC.

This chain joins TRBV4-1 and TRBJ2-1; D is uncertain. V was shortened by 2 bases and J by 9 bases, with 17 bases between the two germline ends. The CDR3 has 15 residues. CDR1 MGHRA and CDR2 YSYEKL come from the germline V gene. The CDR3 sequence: CASSQKVAERIEQFF. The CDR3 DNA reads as TGCGCCAGCAGCCAAAAGGTGGCGGAACGGATTGAGCAGTTCTTC.

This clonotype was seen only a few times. The CDR3 DNA reads as TGTGCCAGCAGACCGGGACTAGCCTTGAGTGAGCAGTTCTTC. It yields the protein CASRPGLALSEQFF. The gene calls are TRBV2 and TRBJ2-1; 9 positions agree with TRBD2. Germline CDR1 reads SNHLY; CDR2 reads FYNNEI. The CDR3 length is 14 residues. With 6 bases clipped from V and 9 bases from J, the junction kept 9 bases outside the gene matches.

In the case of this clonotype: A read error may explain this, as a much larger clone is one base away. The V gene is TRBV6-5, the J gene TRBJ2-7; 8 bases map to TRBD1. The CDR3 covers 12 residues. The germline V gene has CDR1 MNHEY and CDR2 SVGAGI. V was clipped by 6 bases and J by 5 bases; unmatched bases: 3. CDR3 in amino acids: CASSGQGDEQYF. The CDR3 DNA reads TGTGCCAGCAGCGGACAGGGCGACGAGCAGTACTTC.

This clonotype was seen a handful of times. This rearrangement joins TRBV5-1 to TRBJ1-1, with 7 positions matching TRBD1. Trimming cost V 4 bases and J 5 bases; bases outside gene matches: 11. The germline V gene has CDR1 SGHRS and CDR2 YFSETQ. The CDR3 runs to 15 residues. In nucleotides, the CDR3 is TGCGCCAGCAGCCCACCGACAGGGAGGGTTACTGAAGCTTTCTTT. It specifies CASSPPTGRVTEAFF.